These 26 T cell receptor beta chains originate from one sample sequenced in a study of T cells after posttransplantation cyclophosphamide. Repertoires were generated with immunoSEQ multiplex PCR, while TCRdb's copy carries only in-frame clones and drops some. The data list 45,000 to 55,000 clones, none observed once; about 2.2% falls to the top ten. The specimen sequenced was PBMCs. The source is a man aged 40-50 years in good health, CMV-negative, and a related stem cell transplant donor.

This clone was counted many times. The chain uses TRBV7-2 and TRBJ2-5; 7 positions match TRBD1. Trimming took 3 bases from V and 5 from J; bases not matched to a gene: 9. CDR1 is SGHTA, CDR2 FQGNSA, per germline. The CDR3 is made up of 15 amino acids. CDR3 protein: CASSFRGTARETQYF. The CDR3, as DNA: TGTGCCAGCAGCTTTAGGGGGACAGCCCGGGAGACCCAGTACTTC.

In its sample, this clone was seen many times. This chain connects TRBV6-1 to TRBJ2-3; D unresolved. The CDR3 is made up of 14 amino acids. The V gene's germline CDR1 is MNHNS and CDR2 SASEGT. V was clipped by 1 base and J by 7 bases, with 12 bases between them. This chain's CDR3 is CASSEGAVQYTQYF. CDR3 nucleotide sequence: TGTGCCAGCAGTGAAGGGGCCGTTCAGTATACGCAGTATTTT.

This clone was counted ten times or more. The chain links TRBV5-1 to TRBJ2-1; 8 nucleotides agree with TRBD2. CDR1 is SGHRS and CDR2 is YFSETQ in the germline V gene. V shed 1 base and J 8 bases; nucleotides not matched to a gene: 5. There are 14 residues in the CDR3. The CDR3 coding sequence is TGCGCCAGCAGCTTGAGGACTAGCAGCGATGAGCAGTTCTTC. Amino acid sequence: CASSLRTSSDEQFF.

This clone was counted many times. The chain joins TRBV28 to TRBJ1-4; tentatively, D is TRBD1 (6 bases). The CDR3 loop spans 15 amino acids. Per germline, CDR1 MDHEN and CDR2 SYDVKM. V was shortened by 5 bases and J by 8 bases, with 18 bases between the two germline ends. The CDR3 DNA reads TGTGCCAGCAGTGCCCCGTGGGGGCTGGAGGAAAAACTGTTTTTT. Its protein product is CASSAPWGLEEKLFF. Full variable domain (missing parts from reference TRBV28 and TRBJ1-4): DVKVTQSSRYLVKRTGEKVFLECVQDMDHENMFWYRQDPGLGLRLIYFSYDVKMKEKGDIPEGYSVSREKKERFSLILESASTNQTSMYLCASSAPWGLEEKLFFGSGTQLSVL.

This clone came up many times. The chain has TRBV28 and TRBJ2-7; perhaps TRBD2 as D (5 bases). This CDR3 spans 15 amino acids. V shed 10 bases and J shed 2 bases, with 21 bases lying between them. Per the germline V gene, CDR1 is MDHEN and CDR2 is SYDVKM. CDR3 sequence: CATQFRAPGTYEQYF. CDR3 DNA sequence: TGTGCCACCCAGTTTAGGGCACCGGGGACCTACGAGCAGTACTTC.

This clone came up many times. The V call is TRBV9, the J call TRBJ2-2, with TRBD2 as a possible D gene (6 bases). Germline assignment: CDR1 SGDLS and CDR2 YYNGEE. Trimming shortened V by 1 base and J by 5 bases, and 21 bases separated the two germline ends. The CDR3 is 18 amino acids. The CDR3 reads CASSVSVAIPRETGELFF. CDR3 in DNA: TGTGCCAGCAGCGTATCGGTAGCGATCCCCCGGGAGACCGGGGAGCTGTTTTTT.

This clone was counted ten times or more. The chain links TRBV7-8 to TRBJ2-3, with 11 positions matching TRBD2. This CDR3 has 17 amino acids. V gave up 4 bases and J gave up 2 bases; unmatched junction bases: 8. Germline-derived CDR1 and CDR2 are SGHVS and FQNEAQ. The CDR3 spells CASSSPGLAADTDTQYF. CDR3 DNA sequence: TGTGCCAGCAGCTCACCGGGACTAGCGGCCGACACAGATACGCAGTATTTT.

This clone showed up many times. The CDR3 region is CASRLGQGAISYNEQFF. In nucleotides, the CDR3 is TGTGCAAGTCGCCTGGGACAGGGGGCTATCTCCTACAATGAGCAGTTCTTC. V usage is TRBV12-2 and J usage is TRBJ2-1; TRBD1 reflects the table's D call only, with no check against the DNA. TRBV12-2 is designated a pseudogene. This CDR3 has 17 residues.

This clone was counted between two and nine times. The genes are TRBV11-2 and TRBJ2-5, with TRBD1 matching 8 bases. TRBJ2-7 matches the DNA end more closely, so the J call is doubtful. The CDR3 totals 15 residues. Germline-derived CDR1 and CDR2 are SGHAT and FQNNGV. CDR3 nucleotides: TGTGCCAGCAGCTCATCCGGGACAGGCGCTTACGAGCAGTACTTC. It codes for CASSSSGTGAYEQYF.

This clone has ten or more counts. This chain uses TRBV29-1 with TRBJ2-1; 7 nucleotides line up with TRBD1. The CDR3 contains 14 residues. Unmatched junction bases numbered 9, after V lost 5 bases and J lost 5 bases. CDR1 and CDR2 (germline): SQVTM, ANQGSEA. DNA of the CDR3: TGCAGCGTTACGGGACAGACCCCGAACAATGAGCAGTTCTTC. It encodes CSVTGQTPNNEQFF.

This clone was counted at least ten times. This chain connects TRBV28 to TRBJ1-1; D gene unclear. This CDR3 contains 14 residues. CDR1 MDHEN and CDR2 SYDVKM come from the germline V gene. V was cut by 2 bases and J by 4 bases, with 11 bases left in between. The CDR3 bases are TGTGCCAGCAGTTTAGTGACTCGGGGCACTGAAGCTTTCTTT. Translated, it gives CASSLVTRGTEAFF.

This clone showed up many times. This sequence joins TRBV9 and TRBJ1-5; D is undetermined. Trimming took off 0 bases at V and 6 bases at J, with 13 bases between the two ends. Germline CDR1 SGDLS, CDR2 YYNGEE. This CDR3 region has 15 residues. In DNA, the CDR3 is TGTGCCAGCAGCGTAGGCGGCCGGGAGGGTCAGCCCCAGCATTTT. It codes for CASSVGGREGQPQHF. Full variable domain (missing parts from reference TRBV9 and TRBJ1-5): DSGVTQTPKHLITATGQRVTLRCSPRSGDLSVYWYQQSLDQGLQFLIQYYNGEERAKGNILERFSAQQFPDLHSELNLSSLELGDSALYFCASSVGGREGQPQHFGDGTRLSIL.

This clone occurred many times. The J gene is TRBJ2-3, the V gene TRBV5-1; D might be TRBD2 (6 bases). CDR3 size: 16 residues. V was clipped by 2 bases and J by 0 bases, with 13 bases between them. Germline V lookup: CDR1 SGHRS, CDR2 YFSETQ. CDR3 DNA: TGCGCCAGCAGCTTAGGAGGGCGCCCTAGCACAGATACGCAGTATTTT. Translated: CASSLGGRPSTDTQYF.

In its sample, this clone was seen many times. The V and J genes are TRBV29-1 and TRBJ1-1; 9 bases agree with TRBD1. This CDR3 comprises 13 residues. Germline CDR1 reads SQVTM; CDR2 reads ANQGSEA. J was trimmed by 4 bases and V by 7 bases; bases with no gene match: 7. CDR3 nucleotides: TGCAGCGCCGAAGACAGGGGGATCACTGAAGCTTTCTTT. Protein sequence: CSAEDRGITEAFF.

This clone was recorded many times. DNA of the CDR3: TGTGCCAGCAGGCGGGGGAGCTCCTACAATGAGCAGTTCTTC. Translated, it gives CASRRGSSYNEQFF. The chain couples TRBV27 to TRBJ2-1; 7 positions match TRBD2. The V gene end was trimmed by 6 bases and the J gene end by 0 bases; junction bases not matched to a gene: 2. CDR3 length: 14 amino acids. CDR1 is MNHEY, CDR2 SMNVEV, per germline (reference sequence).

This clone has ten or more counts. The chain uses TRBV5-6 and TRBJ2-5; no clear D. In germline, CDR1 is SGHDT, CDR2 YYEEEE. The CDR3 is 15 amino acids. Between the trimmed V and J ends, which lost 2 bases and 1 base, there was a span of 12 bases. The CDR3 is CASSFIQDAQETQYF. The CDR3 nucleotides read TGTGCCAGCAGCTTTATCCAGGATGCCCAAGAGACCCAGTACTTC.

In this sample, this clone turned up many times. The chain links TRBV6-6 to TRBJ2-3; D might be TRBD1 (5 bases). The CDR3 extends over 13 amino acids. Trimming removed 6 bases from V and 0 bases from J, with 7 bases in between. CDR1 is MNHNY and CDR2 is SVGAGI in the germline V gene (reference sequence). DNA for the CDR3: TGTGCCAGCAGGGGGCCGAGCACAGATACGCAGTATTTT. Protein sequence: CASRGPSTDTQYF.

This clone has at least ten counts. The chain recombines TRBV19 with TRBJ2-1; perhaps TRBD2 as D (6 bases). The V end was cut by 6 bases, the J end by 5 bases, with 20 bases between. Germline-derived CDR1 and CDR2 are LNHDA and SQIVND (reference sequence). The CDR3 is 16 amino acids. The CDR3 nucleotides read TGTGCCAGTAGCCGATGGGACTTACTTCTAGACAATGAGCAGTTCTTC. Its translation is CASSRWDLLLDNEQFF.

In its sample, this clone was seen many times. The rearrangement links TRBV7-9 to TRBJ1-1; TRBD1 might be the D (6 bases). V lost 3 bases, J lost 3 bases, and 14 bases lay in between. The CDR3 has 15 amino acids. Germline-derived CDR1 and CDR2 are SEHNR and FQNEAQ (reference sequence). The DNA for the CDR3 is TGTGCCAGCAGCTTTACAGGGACGGAGGACACTGAAGCTTTCTTT. It codes for CASSFTGTEDTEAFF.

V is TRBV11-3 and J is TRBJ2-2; 7 bases agree with TRBD2. CDR1 SGHNT and CDR2 YENEEA come from the germline V gene. The CDR3 has 16 amino acids. Trimming removed 4 bases from V and 3 bases from J; junction bases left unmatched: 8. The CDR3 DNA reads TGTGCCAGCAGCTCGCGCGGGAGCAGGGACACCGGGGAGCTGTTTTTT. Amino acids: CASSSRGSRDTGELFF.

In this sample, this clone turned up many times. The rearrangement joins TRBV11-3 to TRBJ2-3; 9 nucleotides align to TRBD1. Germline V gives CDR1 SGHNT, CDR2 YENEEA. V was pared by 6 bases and J by 6 bases, with 10 bases of the junction left unmatched. The CDR3 loop spans 15 amino acids. The CDR3: CASSSGTGWADTQYF. CDR3 DNA: TGTGCCAGCAGTTCCGGGACAGGGTGGGCGGATACGCAGTATTTT. The whole variable domain, remainder taken from reference TRBV11-3 and TRBJ2-3, is EAGVVQSPRYKIIEKKQPVAFWCNPISGHNTLYWYLQNLGQGPELLIRYENEEAVDDSQLPKDRFSAERLKGVDSTLKIQPAELGDSAVYLCASSSGTGWADTQYFGPGTRLTVL.

There are many counts of this clone. The gene calls are TRBV29-1 and TRBJ2-3, with no clear D. The germline V and J ends were trimmed by 0 bases and 0 bases, with 13 bases remaining between them. The CDR3 runs 16 residues. CDR1 is SQVTM and CDR2 is ANQGSEA in the germline V gene. The CDR3 region is CSVEDRHTRSTDTQYF. Written as DNA, the CDR3 is TGCAGCGTTGAAGACCGACATACGAGAAGCACAGATACGCAGTATTTT.

This clone was seen ten or more times. The chain carries TRBV2 and TRBJ1-4, with 9 nucleotides matching TRBD1. The V gene end was trimmed by 6 bases and the J gene end by 4 bases; junction bases not matched to a gene: 3. Per the germline V gene, CDR1 is SNHLY and CDR2 is FYNNEI. The CDR3 spans 14 residues. The CDR3 nucleotides are TGTGCCAGCAGACGGGACAGGGTTAATGAAAAACTGTTTTTT. Residues: CASRRDRVNEKLFF.

This clone was detected ten times or more. The rearrangement uses TRBV7-9 and TRBJ2-5; TRBD1 aligns across 10 bases. V shed 5 bases and J 5 bases; nucleotides not matched to a gene: 5. In germline, CDR1 is SEHNR, CDR2 FQNEAQ (reference sequence). The CDR3 totals 14 residues. The CDR3 loop reads CASSRQGAGETQYF. The CDR3 nucleotides read TGTGCCAGCAGCCGACAGGGGGCTGGGGAGACCCAGTACTTC.

The sample holds many counts of this clone. This chain links TRBV7-6 with TRBJ2-1, with D unresolved. Trimming removed 3 bases at V and 6 bases at J, with 18 bases between. This CDR3 is 16 amino acids long. Germline V gene data show CDR1 as SGHVS and CDR2 as FNYEAQ. This CDR3 is CASSFGSNPAPNEQFF. CDR3 nucleotide sequence: TGTGCCAGCAGCTTCGGGTCCAATCCAGCCCCCAATGAGCAGTTCTTC.

This clone has a count of ten or more. The CDR3 here is CASSQVTTEETQYF. The CDR3 DNA follows: TGCGCCAGCAGCCAAGTTACTACCGAAGAGACCCAGTACTTC. The chain employs TRBV5-1 and TRBJ2-5; D gene unclear. CDR1 is SGHRS, CDR2 YFSETQ, per germline. V was clipped by 4 bases and J by 3 bases, with 13 bases between them. The CDR3 length is 14 residues.